This TCR beta chain emerged from a study of blood T cells in healthy people across ages. Germline V gene sequence: CDR1 GTSNPN, CDR2 SVGIG (reference sequence). The CDR3 contains 17 residues. The V gene end was trimmed by 0 bases and the J gene end by 0 bases; junction bases not matched to a gene: 7. Together with a sample-barcoded 5' primer, a J-beta primer mix was included in a second PCR lasting about 7 to 11 cycles. TCRdb used MiXCR to reprocess the 5' RACE reads, holding one entry per CDR3 protein. Altogether hundreds of thousands of distinct CDR3 sequences are present, approximately 49% being singletons, with the ten largest covering around an eighth. The people who gave samples were healthy Caucasians from Russia, aged about 6 to 100.

The sequencing sample was made of blood. This clonotype was sampled from a young man in good health. The V and J genes are TRBV30 and TRBJ2-3; 9 nucleotides line up with TRBD2. The CDR3: CAWSVLAGGSSTDTQYF. CDR3 nucleotide sequence: TGTGCCTGGAGTGTCTTGGCGGGGGGGTCAAGCACAGATACGCAGTATTTT.